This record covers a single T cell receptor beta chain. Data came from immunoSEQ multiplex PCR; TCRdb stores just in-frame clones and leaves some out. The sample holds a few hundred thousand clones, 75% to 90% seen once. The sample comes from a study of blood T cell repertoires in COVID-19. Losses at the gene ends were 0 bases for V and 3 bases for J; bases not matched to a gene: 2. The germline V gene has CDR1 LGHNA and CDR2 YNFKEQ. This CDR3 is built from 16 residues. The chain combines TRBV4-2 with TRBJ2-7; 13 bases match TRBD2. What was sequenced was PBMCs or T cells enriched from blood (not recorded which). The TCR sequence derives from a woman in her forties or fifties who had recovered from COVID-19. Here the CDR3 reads CASSQDWTSGSYEQYF. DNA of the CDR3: TGTGCCAGCAGCCAAGATTGGACTAGCGGGAGCTACGAGCAGTACTTC.